Below, one T cell receptor beta chain is given with its context. This CDR3 is built from 13 residues. Germline V lookup: CDR1 SGHTA, CDR2 FQGTGA. V was cut by 8 bases and J by 3 bases, with 11 bases left in between. The data were obtained in a study of blood T cell repertoires in COVID-19. Study context: The United States, Italy and Spain provided the acute and convalescent COVID-19 samples.

Two negative PCRs, clearance, or symptom resolution characterized the recovered Cohort 3 donors. Only in-frame clones appear in the TCRdb table, and some are missing; sequencing was by immunoSEQ multiplex PCR. Of a few hundred thousand clones listed, roughly 80% are singletons. The chain employs TRBV7-3 and TRBJ2-1; tentative D call: TRBD2 (6 bases). The TCR sequence derives from a woman in her forties or fifties who had recovered from COVID-19. The sample was PBMCs or T cells enriched from blood (not recorded which). The CDR3 DNA is TGTGCCAGCGGGCGGGGTAACTACAATGAGCAGTTCTTC. This gives the protein CASGRGNYNEQFF.